This T cell receptor (beta chain) was captured in a study of CD8+CD57+ T cells in acquired aplastic anemia. This clonotype was seen a few times. Antigen specificity is unknown. CDR3 and TCR beta VDJ profiling relied on genomic DNA as the template. TCRdb re-called the reads through MiXCR, storing one row per CDR3 protein. The data show roughly 290,000 distinct CDR3 sequences, with roughly 59% seen just once and around 1.3% held by the top ten. Sequenced patients had shown CD8+CD57+ cell expansion by flow cytometry. Diagnosis of severe acquired aplastic anemia applied to all patients. All patients were therapy-naive when blood was sampled. The CDR3 consists of 13 residues. The germline V gene has CDR1 WNHNN and CDR2 SYGVQD (reference sequence). V was cut by 3 bases and J by 1 base, with 7 bases left in between. Findings of the study overall: Both patients and controls carried the same twenty-nine CD8+ CDR3 sequences. Significant differences in CD8+ Simpson's diversity were not observed between patients and controls.

The sequenced material came from sorted CD4+, CD8+, or CD8+CD57+ T cells (not recorded which) from PBMCs. This receptor was obtained from a human donor with aplastic anemia. This chain links TRBV10-1 with TRBJ2-7; D not certain. The CDR3 region is CASSDDTSYEQYF. The CDR3 nucleotides read TGCGCCAGCAGTGACGACACATCCTACGAGCAGTACTTC.